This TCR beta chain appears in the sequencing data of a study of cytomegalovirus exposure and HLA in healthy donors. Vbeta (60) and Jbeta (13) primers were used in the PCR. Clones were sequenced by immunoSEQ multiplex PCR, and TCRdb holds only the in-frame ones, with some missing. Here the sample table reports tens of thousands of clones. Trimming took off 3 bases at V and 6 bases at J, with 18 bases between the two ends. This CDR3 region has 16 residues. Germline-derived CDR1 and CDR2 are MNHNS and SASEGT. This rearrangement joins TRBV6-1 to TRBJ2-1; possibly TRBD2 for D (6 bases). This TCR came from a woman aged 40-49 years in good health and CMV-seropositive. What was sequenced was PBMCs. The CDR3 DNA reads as TGTGCCAGCAGTGATGAGAAGGGGTGGGACTCCAATGAGCAGTTCTTC. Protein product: CASSDEKGWDSNEQFF.